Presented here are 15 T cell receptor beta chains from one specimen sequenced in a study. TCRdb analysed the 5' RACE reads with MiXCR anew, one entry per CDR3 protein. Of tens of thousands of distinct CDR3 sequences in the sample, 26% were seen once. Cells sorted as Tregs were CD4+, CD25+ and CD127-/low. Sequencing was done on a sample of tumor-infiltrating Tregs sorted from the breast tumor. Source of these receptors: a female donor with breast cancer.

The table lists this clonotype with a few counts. The DNA for the CDR3 is TGTGCCGGCGGGGGGTATCAGCCCCAGCATTTT. This gives the protein CAGGGYQPQHF. The V and J genes are TRBV28 and TRBJ1-5; D possibly corresponds to TRBD1 (5 bases). Germline loops: CDR1 MDHEN, CDR2 SYDVKM. Between the trimmed V and J ends, which lost 11 bases and 5 bases, there was a span of 10 bases. The CDR3 extends over 11 amino acids. Full variable domain (remainder filled in from reference TRBV28 and TRBJ1-5): DVKVTQSSRYLVKRTGEKVFLECVQDMDHENMFWYRQDPGLGLRLIYFSYDVKMKEKGDIPEGYSVSREKKERFSLILESASTNQTSMYLCAGGGYQPQHFGDGTRLSIL.

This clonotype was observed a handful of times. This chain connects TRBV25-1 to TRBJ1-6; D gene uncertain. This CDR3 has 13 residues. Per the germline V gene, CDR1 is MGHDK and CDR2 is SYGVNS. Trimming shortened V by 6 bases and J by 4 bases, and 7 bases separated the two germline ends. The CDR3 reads CASRQQYNSPLHF. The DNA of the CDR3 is TGTGCCAGCAGGCAACAGTATAATTCACCCCTCCACTTT.

CDR3 sequence: CASSLWRAGSRNTIYF. As DNA, the CDR3 is TGTGCCAGCAGCTTATGGCGGGCAGGATCGAGAAACACCATATATTTT. This chain links TRBV7-8 with TRBJ1-3, with D uncertain. The V gene's germline CDR1 is SGHVS and CDR2 FQNEAQ. This CDR3 contains 16 residues. Trimming removed 2 bases from V and 5 bases from J, with 16 bases in between. Full variable domain (outside the CDR3, taken from reference TRBV7-8 and TRBJ1-3): GAGVSQSPRYKVAKRGQDVALRCDPISGHVSLFWYQQALGQGPEFLTYFQNEAQLDKSGLPSDRFFAERPEGSVSTLKIQRTQQEDSAVYLCASSLWRAGSRNTIYFGEGSWLTVV.

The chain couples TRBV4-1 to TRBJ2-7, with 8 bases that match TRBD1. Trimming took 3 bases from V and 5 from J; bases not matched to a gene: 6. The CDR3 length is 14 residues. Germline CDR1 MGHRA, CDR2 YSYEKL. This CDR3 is CASSQTQGANEQYF. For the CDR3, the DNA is TGCGCCAGCAGCCAGACTCAGGGGGCCAACGAGCAGTACTTC.

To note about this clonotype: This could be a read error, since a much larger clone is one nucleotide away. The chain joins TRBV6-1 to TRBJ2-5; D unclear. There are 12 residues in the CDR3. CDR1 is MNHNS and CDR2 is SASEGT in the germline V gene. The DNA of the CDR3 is TGTACCAGCAGTGTCCTGGGGGAGACCCAGTACTTC. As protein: CTSSVLGETQYF.

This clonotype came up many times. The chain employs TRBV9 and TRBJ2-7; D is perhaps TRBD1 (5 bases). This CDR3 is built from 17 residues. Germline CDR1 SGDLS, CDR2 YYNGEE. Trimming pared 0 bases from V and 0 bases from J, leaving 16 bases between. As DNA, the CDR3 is TGTGCCAGCAGCGTAGACCCCGGCAGGGCAAGCTCCTACGAGCAGTACTTC. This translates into CASSVDPGRASSYEQYF.

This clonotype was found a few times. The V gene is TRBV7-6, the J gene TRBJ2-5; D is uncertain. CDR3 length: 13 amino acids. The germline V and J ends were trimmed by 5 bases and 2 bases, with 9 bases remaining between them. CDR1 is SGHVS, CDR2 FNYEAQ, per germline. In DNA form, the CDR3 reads TGTGCCAGCAGCCACGGCAGACAAGAGACCCAGTACTTC. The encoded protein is CASSHGRQETQYF.

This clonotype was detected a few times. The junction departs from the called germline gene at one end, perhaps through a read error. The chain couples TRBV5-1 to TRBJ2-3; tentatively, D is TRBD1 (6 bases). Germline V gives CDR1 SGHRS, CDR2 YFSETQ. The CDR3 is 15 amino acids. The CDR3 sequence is CASSLQGAVTDTQYF. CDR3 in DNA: TGCGCCAGCAGCTTACAGGGAGCGGTCACAGATACACAGTATTTT.

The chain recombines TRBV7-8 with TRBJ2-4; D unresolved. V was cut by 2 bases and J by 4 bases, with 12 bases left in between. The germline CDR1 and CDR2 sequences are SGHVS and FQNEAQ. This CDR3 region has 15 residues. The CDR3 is CASSLIEQAKNIQYF. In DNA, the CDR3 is TGTGCCAGCAGCTTAATTGAGCAGGCAAAAAACATTCAGTACTTC.

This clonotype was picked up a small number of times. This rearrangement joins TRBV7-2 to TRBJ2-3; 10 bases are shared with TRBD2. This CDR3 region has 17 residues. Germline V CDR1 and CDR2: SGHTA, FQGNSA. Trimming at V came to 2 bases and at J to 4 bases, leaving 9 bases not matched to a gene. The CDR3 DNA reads TGTGCCAGCAGCTTATTGAGCGGGAGGGGCGGGGCAGATACGCAGTATTTT. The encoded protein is CASSLLSGRGGADTQYF.

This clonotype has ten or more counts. The CDR3 loop reads CASSLVAGRETQYF. Written as DNA, the CDR3 is TGTGCCAGCAGCTTAGTTGCGGGTCGAGAGACCCAGTACTTC. The J gene is TRBJ2-5, the V gene TRBV7-2, with D possibly matching TRBD2 (5 bases). Germline-derived CDR1 and CDR2 are SGHTA and FQGNSA. The CDR3 length is 14 residues. With 1 base removed from V and 4 bases from J, the gap between germline ends came to 10 bases.

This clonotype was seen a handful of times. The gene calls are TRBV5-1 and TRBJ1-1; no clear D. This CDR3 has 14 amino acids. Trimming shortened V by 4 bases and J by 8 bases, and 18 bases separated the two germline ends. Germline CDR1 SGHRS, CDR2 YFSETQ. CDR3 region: CASSLATGPAEAFF. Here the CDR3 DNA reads TGCGCCAGCAGCCTGGCGACCGGGCCGGCCGAAGCTTTCTTT.

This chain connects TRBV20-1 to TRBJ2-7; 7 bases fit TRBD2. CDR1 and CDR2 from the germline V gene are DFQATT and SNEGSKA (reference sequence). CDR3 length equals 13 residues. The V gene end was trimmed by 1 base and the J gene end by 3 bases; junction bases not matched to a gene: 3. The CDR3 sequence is CSARAGTNYEQYF. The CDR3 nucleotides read TGCAGTGCTAGAGCAGGGACTAACTACGAGCAGTACTTC.

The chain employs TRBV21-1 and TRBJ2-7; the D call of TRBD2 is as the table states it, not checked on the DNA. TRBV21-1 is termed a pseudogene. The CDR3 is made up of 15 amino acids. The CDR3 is CASSKLAGEAYEQYF. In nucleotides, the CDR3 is TGTGCCAGCAGCAAACTAGCGGGGGAGGCCTACGAGCAGTACTTC.

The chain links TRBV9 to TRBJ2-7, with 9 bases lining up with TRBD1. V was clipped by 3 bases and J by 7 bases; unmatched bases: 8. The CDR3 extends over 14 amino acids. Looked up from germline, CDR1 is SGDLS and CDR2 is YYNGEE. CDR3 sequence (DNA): TGTGCCAGCAGCGCCGGGGACAGGGTGAGAGAGCAGTACTTC. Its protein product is CASSAGDRVREQYF.